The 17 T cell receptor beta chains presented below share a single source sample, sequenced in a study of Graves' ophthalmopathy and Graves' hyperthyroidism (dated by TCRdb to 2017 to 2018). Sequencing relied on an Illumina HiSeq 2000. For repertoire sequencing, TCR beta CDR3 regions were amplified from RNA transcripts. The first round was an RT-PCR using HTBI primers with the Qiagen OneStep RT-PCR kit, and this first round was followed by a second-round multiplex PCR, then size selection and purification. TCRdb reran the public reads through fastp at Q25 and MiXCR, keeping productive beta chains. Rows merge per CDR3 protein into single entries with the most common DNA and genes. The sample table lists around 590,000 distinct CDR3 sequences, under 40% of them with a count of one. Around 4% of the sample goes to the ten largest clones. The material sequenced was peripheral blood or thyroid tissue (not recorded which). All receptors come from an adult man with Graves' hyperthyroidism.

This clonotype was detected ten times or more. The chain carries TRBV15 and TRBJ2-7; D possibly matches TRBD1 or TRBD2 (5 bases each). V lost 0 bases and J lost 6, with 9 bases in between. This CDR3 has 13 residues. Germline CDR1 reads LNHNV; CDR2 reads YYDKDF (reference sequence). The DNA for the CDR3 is TGTGCCACCAGCAGAGATCGTGGGGGCGAGCAGTACTTC. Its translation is CATSRDRGGEQYF.

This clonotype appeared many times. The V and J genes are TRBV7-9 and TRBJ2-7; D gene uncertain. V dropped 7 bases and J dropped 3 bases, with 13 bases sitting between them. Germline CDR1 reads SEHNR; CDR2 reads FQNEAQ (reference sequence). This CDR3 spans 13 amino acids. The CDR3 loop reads CASTLPGIYEQYF. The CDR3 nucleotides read TGTGCCAGCACCCTTCCCGGAATCTACGAGCAGTACTTC.

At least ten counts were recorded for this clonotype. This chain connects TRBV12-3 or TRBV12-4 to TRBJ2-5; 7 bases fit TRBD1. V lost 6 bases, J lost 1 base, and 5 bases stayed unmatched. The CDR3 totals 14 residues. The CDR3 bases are TGTGCCAGCAGGTCACAGGGGCCCCAAGAGACCCAGTACTTC. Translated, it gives CASRSQGPQETQYF.

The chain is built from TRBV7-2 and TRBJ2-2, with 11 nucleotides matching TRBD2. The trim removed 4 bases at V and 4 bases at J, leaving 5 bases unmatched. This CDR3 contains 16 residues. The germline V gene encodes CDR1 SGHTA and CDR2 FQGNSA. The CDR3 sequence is CASSSLAGGSTGELFF. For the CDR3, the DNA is TGTGCCAGCAGCTCATTAGCGGGAGGGAGCACCGGGGAGCTGTTTTTT.

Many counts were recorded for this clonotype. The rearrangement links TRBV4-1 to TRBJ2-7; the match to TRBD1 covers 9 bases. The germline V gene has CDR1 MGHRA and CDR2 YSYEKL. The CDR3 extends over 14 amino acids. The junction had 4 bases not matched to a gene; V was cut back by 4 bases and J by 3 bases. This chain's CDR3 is CASSRGDRDYEQYF. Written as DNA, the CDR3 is TGCGCCAGCAGCCGCGGGGACAGGGACTACGAGCAGTACTTC.

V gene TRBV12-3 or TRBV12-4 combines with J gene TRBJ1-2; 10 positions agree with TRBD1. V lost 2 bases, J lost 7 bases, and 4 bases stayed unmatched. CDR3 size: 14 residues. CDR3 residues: CASSLSGTGAGYTF. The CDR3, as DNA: TGTGCCAGCAGTTTATCCGGGACAGGGGCTGGCTACACCTTC.

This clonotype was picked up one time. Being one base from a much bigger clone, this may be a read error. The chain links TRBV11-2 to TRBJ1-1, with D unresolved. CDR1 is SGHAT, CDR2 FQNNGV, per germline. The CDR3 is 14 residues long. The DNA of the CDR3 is TGTGCCAGCAGCCTCCGTCGGGAGAACATTGAAGCTTTCTTT. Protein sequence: CASSLRRENIEAFF. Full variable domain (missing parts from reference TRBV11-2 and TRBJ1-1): EAGVAQSPRYKIIEKRQSVAFWCNPISGHATLYWYQQILGQGPKLLIQFQNNGVVDDSQLPKDRFSAERLKGVDSTLKIQPAKLEDSAVYLCASSLRRENIEAFFGQGTRLTVV.

The CDR3 loop is CASSLNGGSGPQHF. The CDR3 nucleotides are TGTGCCAGCAGTTTAAATGGTGGCAGTGGGCCCCAGCATTTT. V is TRBV12-3 or TRBV12-4 and J is TRBJ1-5; no clear D gene. V was cut by 2 bases and J by 9 bases, with 14 bases left in between. The CDR3 consists of 14 residues.

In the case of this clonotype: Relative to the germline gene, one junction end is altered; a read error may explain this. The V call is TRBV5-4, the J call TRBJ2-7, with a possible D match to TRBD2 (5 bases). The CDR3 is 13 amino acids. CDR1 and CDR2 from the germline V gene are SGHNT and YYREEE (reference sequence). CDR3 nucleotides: TGTGCCAGCGGCTTGGCGGGTACCTACGAGCAGTACTTC. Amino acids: CASGLAGTYEQYF.

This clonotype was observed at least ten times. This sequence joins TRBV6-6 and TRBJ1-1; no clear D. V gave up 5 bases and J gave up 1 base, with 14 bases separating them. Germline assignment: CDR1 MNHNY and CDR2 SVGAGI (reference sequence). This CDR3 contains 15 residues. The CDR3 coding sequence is TGTGCCAGCAGTGAAAGGAAGGACGGGAACACTGAAGCTTTCTTT. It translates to CASSERKDGNTEAFF.

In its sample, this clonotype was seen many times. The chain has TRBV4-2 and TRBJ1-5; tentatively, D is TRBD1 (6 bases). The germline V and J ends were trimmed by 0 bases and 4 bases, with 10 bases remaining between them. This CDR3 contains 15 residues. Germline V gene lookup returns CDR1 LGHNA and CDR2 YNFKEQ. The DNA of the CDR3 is TGTGCCAGCAGCCAAGAGTCAGGGGCAAATCAGCCCCAGCATTTT. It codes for CASSQESGANQPQHF.

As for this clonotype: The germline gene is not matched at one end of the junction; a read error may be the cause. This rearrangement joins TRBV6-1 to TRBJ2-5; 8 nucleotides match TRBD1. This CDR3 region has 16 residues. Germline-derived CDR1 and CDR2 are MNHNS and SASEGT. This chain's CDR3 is CGSSDRGGGLRETQYF. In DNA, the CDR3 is TGTGGCAGCAGTGACAGGGGTGGGGGATTGCGGGAGACCCAGTACTTC.

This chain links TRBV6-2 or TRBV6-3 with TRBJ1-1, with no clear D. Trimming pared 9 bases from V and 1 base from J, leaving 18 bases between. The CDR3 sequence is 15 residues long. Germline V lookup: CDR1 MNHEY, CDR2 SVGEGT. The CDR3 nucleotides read TGTGCCAGTTCACGGCTCGGCTGGGCGAACACTGAAGCTTTCTTT. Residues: CASSRLGWANTEAFF.

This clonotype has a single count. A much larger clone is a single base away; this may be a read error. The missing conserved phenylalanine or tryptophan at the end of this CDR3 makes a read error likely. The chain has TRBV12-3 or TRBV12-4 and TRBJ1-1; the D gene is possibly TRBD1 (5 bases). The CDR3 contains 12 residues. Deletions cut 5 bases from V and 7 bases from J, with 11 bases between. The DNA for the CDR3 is TGTGCCAGCAGTAGCACAGGTTATGAAGCTTTCTTG. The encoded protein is CASSSTGYEAFL.

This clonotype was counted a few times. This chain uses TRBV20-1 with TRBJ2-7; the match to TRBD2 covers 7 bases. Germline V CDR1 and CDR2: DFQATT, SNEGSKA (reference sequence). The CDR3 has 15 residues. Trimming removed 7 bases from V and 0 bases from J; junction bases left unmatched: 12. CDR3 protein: CSVVPSGTLSYEQYF. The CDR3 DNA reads TGCAGTGTCGTTCCGAGCGGGACCCTCTCCTACGAGCAGTACTTC.

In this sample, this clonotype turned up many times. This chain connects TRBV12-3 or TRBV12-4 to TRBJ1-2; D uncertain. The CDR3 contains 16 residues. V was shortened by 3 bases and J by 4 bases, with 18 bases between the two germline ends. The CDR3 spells CASSLEGGRDPYGYTF. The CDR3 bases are TGTGCCAGCAGTTTGGAGGGAGGACGAGACCCCTATGGCTACACCTTC.

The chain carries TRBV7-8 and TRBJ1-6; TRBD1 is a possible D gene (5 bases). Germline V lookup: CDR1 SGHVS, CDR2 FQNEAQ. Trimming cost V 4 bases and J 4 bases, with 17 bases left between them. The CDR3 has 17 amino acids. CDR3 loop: CASSSTGLAGYNSPLHF. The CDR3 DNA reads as TGTGCCAGCAGCTCTACGGGACTAGCGGGGTATAATTCACCCCTCCACTTT.